The subject of this entry is one T cell receptor (beta chain). The length of the CDR3 is 15 residues. V was clipped by 10 bases and J by 2 bases; unmatched bases: 13. Germline V gene data show CDR1 as LNHDA and CDR2 as SQIVND (reference sequence). Only in-frame clones appear in the TCRdb table, and some are missing; sequencing was by immunoSEQ multiplex PCR. In the table there are under 100,000 clones, 70% to 90% of which are singletons. This entry belongs to a study of blood T cell repertoires in COVID-19. Sequenced material: peripheral blood. J is TRBJ2-7 and V is TRBV19; 8 nucleotides align to TRBD1. This receptor was taken from a man aged 35-49 years with acute or convalescent COVID-19. DNA of the CDR3: TGTGCCACTAGCCGGCTCCCGGGACAGGCCTACGAGCAGTACTTC. Its protein product is CATSRLPGQAYEQYF. The full variable domain, its missing parts supplied by reference TRBV19 and TRBJ2-7, is DGGITQSPKYLFRKEGQNVTLSCEQNLNHDAMYWYRQDPGQGLRLIYYSQIVNDFQKGDIAEGYSVSREKKESFPLTVTSAQKNPTAFYLCATSRLPGQAYEQYFGPGTRLTVT.